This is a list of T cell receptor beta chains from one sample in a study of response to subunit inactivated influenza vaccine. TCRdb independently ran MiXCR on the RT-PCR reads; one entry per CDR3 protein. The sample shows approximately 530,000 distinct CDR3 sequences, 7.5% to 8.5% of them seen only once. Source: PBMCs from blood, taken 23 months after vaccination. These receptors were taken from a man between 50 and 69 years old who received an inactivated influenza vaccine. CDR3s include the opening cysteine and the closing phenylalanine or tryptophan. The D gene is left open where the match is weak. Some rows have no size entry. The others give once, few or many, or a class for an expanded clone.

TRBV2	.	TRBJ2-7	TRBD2	CASSDTSGGYEQYF	TGTGCCAGCAGCGACACTAGCGGGGGCTACGAGCAGTACTTC
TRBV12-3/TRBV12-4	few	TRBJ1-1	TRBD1	CASSYVPGQMNTEAFF	TGTGCCAGCAGCTACGTCCCGGGACAGATGAACACTGAAGCTTTCTTT
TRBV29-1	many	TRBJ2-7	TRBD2	CSVATGGSSYEQYF	TGCAGCGTTGCGACCGGGGGGAGCTCCTACGAGCAGTACTTC
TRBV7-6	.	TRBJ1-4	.	CASSLGQDRKLFF	TGTGCCAGCAGCTTAGGTCAGGACCGAAAACTGTTTTTT
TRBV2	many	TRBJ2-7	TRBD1	CASIVDRASSYEQYF	TGTGCCAGCATCGTCGACAGGGCGAGCTCCTACGAGCAGTACTTC
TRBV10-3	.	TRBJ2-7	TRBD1	CAISTGTGINEQYF	TGTGCCATCAGCACCGGGACAGGGATCAACGAGCAGTACTTC
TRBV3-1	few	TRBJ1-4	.	CASSTTRLWLSTNEKLFF	TGTGCCAGCAGCACGACCCGCCTATGGCTGTCAACTAATGAAAAACTGTTTTTT
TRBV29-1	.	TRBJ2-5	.	CSVNPGTGGETQYF	TGCAGCGTTAATCCCGGGACGGGCGGAGAGACCCAGTACTTC
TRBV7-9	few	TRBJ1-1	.	CASSYWTRTNTEAFF	TGTGCCAGCAGCTATTGGACTCGAACTAACACTGAAGCTTTCTTT
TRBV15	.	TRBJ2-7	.	CATSRDWARYEQYF	TGTGCCACCAGCAGAGATTGGGCAAGATACGAGCAGTACTTC
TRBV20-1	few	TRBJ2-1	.	CSAEEIAGGQGNEQFF	TGCAGTGCCGAGGAAATAGCGGGGGGACAGGGGAATGAGCAGTTCTTC
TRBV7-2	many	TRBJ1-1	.	CASSLNTGRTEAFF	TGTGCCAGCAGCTTAAATACGGGGAGAACTGAAGCTTTCTTT
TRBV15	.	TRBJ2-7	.	CATSRDLVQTEQYF	TGTGCCACCAGCAGAGATTTAGTACAGACGGAGCAGTACTTC
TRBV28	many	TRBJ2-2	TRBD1	CASSPAYRGPTGELFF	TGTGCCAGCAGTCCCGCCTACAGGGGGCCCACCGGGGAGCTGTTTTTT
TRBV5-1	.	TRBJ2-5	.	CASSAGQTQETQYF	TGCGCCAGCAGCGCGGGACAGACTCAAGAGACCCAGTACTTC
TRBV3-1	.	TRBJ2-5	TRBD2	CASSKPGSGTSGQETQYF	TGTGCCAGCAGCAAGCCGGGGTCTGGGACTAGCGGCCAAGAGACCCAGTACTTC
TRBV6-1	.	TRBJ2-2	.	CASSEAGGRTGELFF	TGTGCCAGCAGTGAAGCGGGGGGCCGGACCGGGGAGCTGTTTTTT
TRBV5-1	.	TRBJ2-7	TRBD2	CASSLAAGLAGDYEQYF	TGCGCCAGCAGCTTGGCCGCGGGACTAGCGGGAGACTACGAGCAGTACTTC
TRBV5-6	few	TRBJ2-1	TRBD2	CASSRTSGGTTYNEQFF	TGTGCCAGCAGCCGCACTAGCGGGGGTACCACCTACAATGAGCAGTTCTTC
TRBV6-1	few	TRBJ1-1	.	CASARGMNTEAFF	TGTGCCAGCGCGAGGGGAATGAACACTGAAGCTTTCTTT
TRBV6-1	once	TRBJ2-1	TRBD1	CASSADRVSYNEQFF	TGTGCCAGCAGTGCGGACAGGGTCTCCTACAATGAGCAGTTCTTC
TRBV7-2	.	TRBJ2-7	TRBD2	CASSSLAGGPLEQYF	TGTGCCAGCAGCTCTCTAGCGGGAGGGCCTCTCGAGCAGTACTTC
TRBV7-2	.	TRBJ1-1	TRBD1	CASSLRQGAPMNTEAFF	TGTGCCAGCAGCCTCCGACAGGGGGCCCCTATGAACACTGAAGCTTTCTTT
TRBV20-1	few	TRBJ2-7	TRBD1	CSARDYRGQGYEQYF	TGCAGTGCTAGAGATTATAGGGGACAGGGGTACGAGCAGTACTTC
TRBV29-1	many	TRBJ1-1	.	CSAAPDSRGAEAFF	TGCAGCGCCGCCCCGGACAGCAGAGGGGCTGAAGCTTTCTTT
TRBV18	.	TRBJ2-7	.	CASSPETIGYEQYF	TGTGCCAGCTCACCCGAGACAATAGGATACGAGCAGTACTTC
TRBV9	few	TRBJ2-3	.	CASTPQTSTDTQYF	TGTGCCAGCACCCCGCAGACTAGCACAGATACGCAGTATTTT
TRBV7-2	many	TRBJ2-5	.	CASSLSGGTQYF	TGTGCCAGCAGCTTAAGTGGAGGGACCCAGTACTTC
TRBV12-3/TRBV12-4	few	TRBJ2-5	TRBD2	CATSLAGVSETQYF	TGTGCCACCTCCCTAGCGGGAGTGAGTGAGACCCAGTACTTC
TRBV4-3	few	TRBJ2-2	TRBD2	CASSHVAGGPDTGELFF	TGCGCCAGCAGCCATGTTGCGGGAGGGCCGGACACCGGGGAGCTGTTTTTT
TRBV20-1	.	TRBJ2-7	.	CSATAGGAGEQYF	TGCAGTGCTACCGCAGGGGGGGCGGGCGAGCAGTACTTC
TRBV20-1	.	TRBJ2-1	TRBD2	CSARKGLAGAGNEQFF	TGCAGTGCTAGAAAGGGGCTAGCGGGAGCTGGCAATGAGCAGTTCTTC
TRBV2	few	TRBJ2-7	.	CASSPGLPAYEQYF	TGTGCCAGCAGCCCGGGACTCCCTGCCTACGAGCAGTACTTC
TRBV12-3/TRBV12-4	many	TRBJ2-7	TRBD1	CASSFTGTGGVEQYF	TGTGCCAGCAGCTTCACCGGGACAGGGGGCGTCGAGCAGTACTTC
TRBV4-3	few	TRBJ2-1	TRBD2	CASSQAASSGTLGRSEQFF	TGCGCCAGCAGCCAAGCGGCGTCTAGCGGGACCCTGGGTAGAAGTGAGCAGTTCTTC
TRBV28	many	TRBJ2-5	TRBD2	CASSLGTSGRRETQYF	TGTGCCAGCAGTTTAGGGACTAGCGGGAGGCGAGAGACCCAGTACTTC
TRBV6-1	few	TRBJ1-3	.	CASSEGTVSGNTIYF	TGTGCCAGCAGTGAAGGGACAGTCTCTGGAAACACCATATATTTT
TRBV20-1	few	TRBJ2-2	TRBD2	CSATHGLAGTGELFF	TGCAGTGCCACCCACGGACTAGCGGGCACCGGGGAGCTGTTTTTT
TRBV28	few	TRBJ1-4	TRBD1	CTSRTGFHEKLFF	TGCACCAGCAGGACAGGGTTTCATGAAAAACTGTTTTTT
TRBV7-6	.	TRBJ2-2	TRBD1	CASTPTGTANTGELFF	TGTGCCAGCACCCCAACCGGGACAGCGAACACCGGGGAGCTGTTTTTT
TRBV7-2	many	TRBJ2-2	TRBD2	CASSPSGINTGELFF	TGTGCCAGCAGCCCTAGCGGTATCAACACCGGGGAGCTGTTTTTT
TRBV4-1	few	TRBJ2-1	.	CASSQDPAASYNEQFF	TGCGCCAGCAGCCAAGACCCAGCAGCATCCTACAATGAGCAGTTCTTC
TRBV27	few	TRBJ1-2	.	CASSSITGNYGYTF	TGTGCCAGCAGTTCTATAACAGGGAACTATGGCTACACCTTC
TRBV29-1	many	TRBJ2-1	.	CSGGTDYNEQFF	TGCAGCGGAGGGACTGACTACAATGAGCAGTTCTTC
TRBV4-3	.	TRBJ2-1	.	CASSRMYFSGRADNEQFF	TGCGCCAGCAGCCGTATGTATTTTAGCGGACGGGCCGACAATGAGCAGTTCTTC
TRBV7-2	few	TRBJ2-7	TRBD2	CASSLQAGGLYEQYF	TGTGCCAGCAGCTTACAAGCGGGAGGCCTCTACGAGCAGTACTTC
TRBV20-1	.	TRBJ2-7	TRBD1	CSATPDRATYEQYF	TGCAGTGCTACCCCGGACAGGGCCACCTACGAGCAGTACTTC
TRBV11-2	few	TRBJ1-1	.	CASAFFGGQIDMNTEAFF	TGTGCCAGCGCTTTTTTTGGGGGCCAGATTGACATGAACACTGAAGCTTTCTTT
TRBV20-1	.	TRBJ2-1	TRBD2	CSGTSGRAHEQFF	TGCAGTGGAACTAGCGGGAGGGCCCATGAGCAGTTCTTC
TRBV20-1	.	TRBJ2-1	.	CSARDKDRRYNEQFF	TGCAGTGCTAGAGACAAGGACAGACGATACAATGAGCAGTTCTTC
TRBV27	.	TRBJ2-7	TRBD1	CASSLRDSYYEQYF	TGTGCCAGCAGTCTCCGGGACAGTTACTACGAGCAGTACTTC
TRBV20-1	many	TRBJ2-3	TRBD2	CSAKGTSGRAGTDTQYF	TGCAGTGCTAAAGGGACTAGCGGGAGGGCCGGAACAGATACGCAGTATTTT
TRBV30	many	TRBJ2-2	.	CAWSSLAINTGELFF	TGTGCCTGGAGTAGCCTAGCAATAAACACCGGGGAGCTGTTTTTT
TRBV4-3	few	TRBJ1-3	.	CASSQKLTGNTIYF	TGCGCCAGCAGCCAAAAGTTGACTGGAAACACCATATATTTT
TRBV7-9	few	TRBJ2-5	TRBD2	CASSYATSGLPGETQYF	TGTGCCAGCAGCTATGCGACTAGCGGGCTACCCGGGGAGACCCAGTACTTC
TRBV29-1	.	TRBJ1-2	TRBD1	CSVDVPGQGRDYTF	TGCAGCGTTGATGTCCCGGGACAGGGGAGGGACTACACCTTC
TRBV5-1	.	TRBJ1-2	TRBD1	CASRKTGGASYGYTF	TGCGCCAGCAGAAAAACAGGGGGCGCGTCTTATGGCTACACCTTC
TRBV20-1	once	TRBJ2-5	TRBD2	CSARDSRLAGGRLETQYF	TGCAGTGCTAGAGATTCCCGCCTAGCGGGGGGGCGACTGGAGACCCAGTACTTC